This entry concerns a single T cell receptor beta chain. Its antigen specificity is not known. Base qualities are not provided; no much larger clone lies one nucleotide away. Donors were about 36 systemically healthy Caucasian individuals from Russia aged roughly 6 to 90 years. Approximately 10 milliliters of peripheral blood were collected from each donor into EDTA-treated Vacutainer tubes. Ficoll-Paque density-gradient centrifugation was used to isolate PBMCs, with at least 6 million per sample. Trizol reagent was used to extract total RNA from PBMCs, with at least 5 micrograms per sample. Naive CD45RAhigh/CD27high T cell percentages were measured by flow cytometry on a PBMC aliquot from every donor. The data are from a study of blood T cells in healthy people across ages (dated by TCRdb to 2013 to 2016). For context, the study as a whole: In model experiments, template switching captured about one uniquely barcoded TCR beta cDNA molecule for every two T cells. Using deep sequencing normalized with unique cDNA molecular identifiers, the study measured how TCR beta repertoire diversity changes with age. Donors were grouped into four age groups: young (average 16 years), middle-aged (roughly 37), aged (roughly 62) and long-lived (approximately 75). Using the same blood draw, the study looked at two additional independent replicas of 1 million unique cDNA reads for two donors, one aged 18 to 29 and the other aged 80 or older. To avoid experimental bias, donors of different ages were randomly spread across the sequencing lanes. Beyond this particular receptor, the publication reports: The CMV infection status of donors was not known, potentially confounding age-related changes in expanded clonotypes. Estimates of total diversity based on one million sequenced T cells were regarded as lower bounds and as underestimates. Conclusive comparison of naive and antigen-experienced compartments was prevented by the profiling of bulk unsorted PBMCs. Compared with the aged group, more naive CD4+ T cells, fewer expanded clones and increased TCR diversity were shown by the long-lived group, suggesting age selection. The percentage of naive T cells measured by flow cytometry correlated strongly with observed TCR beta diversity. Observed TCR beta diversity per million T cells fell roughly linearly with age, and a significant reduction was already apparent by age approximately 41.

Library preparation used 5' RACE. The sequencer was an Illumina HiSeq 2500. The second PCR ran for roughly 6 to 11 cycles and used a J-beta primer mix along with a sample-barcoded 5' primer. A template-switch 5' adaptor carrying 12 random nucleotides introduced a unique molecular identifier onto each TCR beta cDNA molecule. At least 2.5 million CDR3-containing paired-end reads were obtained from each sample. The Mint cDNA synthesis kit, primed by a TRBC-specific oligonucleotide, was used to synthesize first-strand cDNA from all RNA. Following uracil-DNA glycosylase treatment, a first 18-cycle PCR with universal primers M1SS and BC2_uni_R was performed on all cDNA. From the authors' description of their analysis: For normalization, 1 million high-quality reads, each with a distinct molecular identifier, were randomly selected from each sample. Reads with shared molecular identifiers were discarded instead of being binned into consensus sequences. MiTCR, set to a Q25 quality threshold and the strictest error-elimination algorithm, was used for CDR3 identification, clonotype clustering and error correction. A nonparametric unseen species model with Euler transformation was used to estimate a lower bound on total TCR beta diversity. TCRdb reprocessing: public reads trimmed at Q25 with fastp, clones called with MiXCR, in-frame beta chains kept. For every CDR3 protein sequence, its rows merge into one entry that carries the most common genes and DNA. These V and J calls are TCRdb output, not the study's own analysis. For this sample the table gives around 800,000 distinct CDR3 sequences, of which about 47% were detected only once. The ten largest clones capture around 18% of the sample.

CDR1 and CDR2 (LGHDT, YNNKEL) derive from the germline V gene (reference sequence). For this chain, trimming is 0 bases at the V end and 0 bases at the J end, and the number of junction bases without a gene match is 6. The CDR3 starts with the cysteine, ends with the phenylalanine, and has 17 residues. Only CDR3 DNA is held: 51 bases, read in frame from base 1. The rearranged chain carries TRBV3-1 and TRBJ2-3, with TRBD1 identical over 7 junction bases. Sequenced sample: blood. This clonotype was sampled from an elderly man in good health. The nucleotide sequence is TGTGCCAGCAGCCAAGACCAGGGGGTGGGCAGCACAGATACGCAGTATTTT. It encodes CASSQDQGVGSTDTQYF.